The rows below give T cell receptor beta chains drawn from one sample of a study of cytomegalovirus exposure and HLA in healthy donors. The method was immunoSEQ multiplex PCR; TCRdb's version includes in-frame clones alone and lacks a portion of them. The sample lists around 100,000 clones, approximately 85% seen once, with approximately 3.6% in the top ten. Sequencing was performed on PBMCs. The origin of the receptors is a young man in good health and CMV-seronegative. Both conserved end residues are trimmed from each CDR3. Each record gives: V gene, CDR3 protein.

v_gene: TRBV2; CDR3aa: ASSDPPRGWGEKLF
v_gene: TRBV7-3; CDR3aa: ASSLSVSSYEQY
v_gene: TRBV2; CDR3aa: ASTGQGRVEQY
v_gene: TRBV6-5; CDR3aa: ASRLLNTGELF
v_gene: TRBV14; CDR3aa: ASSQRWAHRDRPYEQY
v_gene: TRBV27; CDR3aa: ASSSEQRGTGELF
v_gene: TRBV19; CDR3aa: ASSTDRGRDGYT
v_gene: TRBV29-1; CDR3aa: SVADQSGGYT
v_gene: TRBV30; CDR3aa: ASPAGGLNTEAF
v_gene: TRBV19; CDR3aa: ASSIRGAQETQY
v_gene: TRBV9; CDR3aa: ASSPVQSNYGYT
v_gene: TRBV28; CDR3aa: ASSRGGSFGEQF
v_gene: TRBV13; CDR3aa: ASRTGGDTQY
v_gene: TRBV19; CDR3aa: ASSPWTGAGYGYT
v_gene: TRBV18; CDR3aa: ASSPPNPGQGGETQY
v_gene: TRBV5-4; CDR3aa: ASSGGGGGSTDTQY
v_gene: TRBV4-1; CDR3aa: ASSQDTVEQF
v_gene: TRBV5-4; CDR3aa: ASSVGPGRSYNSPLH
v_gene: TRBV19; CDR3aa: ASSIPLNQPQH
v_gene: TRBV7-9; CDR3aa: ASSTDQGLLYSGANVLT
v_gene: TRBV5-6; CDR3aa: ASSLAGTGGTEAF
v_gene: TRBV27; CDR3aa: ASSSRGGGAEEQY
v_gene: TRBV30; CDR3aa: ATGTSGSGANALT
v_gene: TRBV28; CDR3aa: ASSVTGQFNQPQH